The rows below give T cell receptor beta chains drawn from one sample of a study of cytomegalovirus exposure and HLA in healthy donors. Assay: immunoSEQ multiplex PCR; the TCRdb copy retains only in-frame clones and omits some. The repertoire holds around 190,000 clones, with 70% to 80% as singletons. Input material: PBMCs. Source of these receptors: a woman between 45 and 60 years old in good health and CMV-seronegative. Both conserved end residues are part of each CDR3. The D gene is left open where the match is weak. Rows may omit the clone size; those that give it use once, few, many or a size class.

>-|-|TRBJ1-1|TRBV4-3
TGCGCCAGCAGCCAAGCACCCCGGGGGGCAGCCGTGAACACTGAAGCTTTCTTT
CASSQAPRGAAVNTEAFF
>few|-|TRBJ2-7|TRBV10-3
TGTGCCATCAGGGAGACAGCTTCCTACGAGCAGTACTTC
CAIRETASYEQYF
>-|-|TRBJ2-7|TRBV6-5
TGTGCCAGCAGTTACTCCCCCCCAGGGGTCTACGAGCAGTACTTC
CASSYSPPGVYEQYF
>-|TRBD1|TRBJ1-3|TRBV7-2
TGTGCCAGCAGCCCTGACAGGGGCCGAAACACCATATATTTT
CASSPDRGRNTIYF
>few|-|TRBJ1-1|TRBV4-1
TGCGCCAGCAGCTCAGGGGTAGCGGGAACTGAAGCTTTCTTT
CASSSGVAGTEAFF
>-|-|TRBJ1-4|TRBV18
TGTGCCAGCTCCACAGGTGAAAAACTGTTTTTT
CASSTGEKLFF
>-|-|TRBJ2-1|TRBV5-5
TGTGCCAGCAGCTTGGGCCTGAGCTCCTACAATGAGCAGTTCTTC
CASSLGLSSYNEQFF
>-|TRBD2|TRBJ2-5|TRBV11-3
TGTGCCAGCAGCCCCTACGGGGGGAATACAGAGACCCAGTACTTC
CASSPYGGNTETQYF
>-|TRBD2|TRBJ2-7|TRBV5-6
TGTGCCAGCAGCTTCGGACTAGCGGGTTCCTACGAGCAGTACTTC
CASSFGLAGSYEQYF
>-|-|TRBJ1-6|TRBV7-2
TGTGCCAGCAGCCCCAACACAGGGTATAATTCACCCCTCCACTTT
CASSPNTGYNSPLHF
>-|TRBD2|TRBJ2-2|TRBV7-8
TGTGCCAGCAGCCTAGCGGGCGTGGGACAGAACACCGGGGAGCTGTTTTTT
CASSLAGVGQNTGELFF
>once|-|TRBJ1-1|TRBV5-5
TGTGCCAGCAGCTTGGGTAGTGGCACTGAAGCTTTCTTT
CASSLGSGTEAFF
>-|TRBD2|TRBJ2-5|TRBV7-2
TGTGCCAGCAGTCCGGGAGGCCGGACGAGAACCCAGTACTTC
CASSPGGRTRTQYF
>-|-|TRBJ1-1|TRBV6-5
TGTGCCAGCAGTTACTCGTCAGGGAGGGACACTGAAGCTTTCTTT
CASSYSSGRDTEAFF
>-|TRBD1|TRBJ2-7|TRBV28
TGTGCCAGCAGGCGCCCCGGGACAGGGTACTCCTACGAGCAGTACTTC
CASRRPGTGYSYEQYF
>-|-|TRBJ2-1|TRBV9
TGTGCCAGCAGCGCCGTGGGGAGTTACAATGAGCAGTTCTTC
CASSAVGSYNEQFF
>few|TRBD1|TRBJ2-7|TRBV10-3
TGTGCCATCAGTGATGGGCAGGGGGCGAACGAGCAGTACTTC
CAISDGQGANEQYF
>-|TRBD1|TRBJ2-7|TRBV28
TGTGCCAGCAGTTTATTCCGGACAGGGAGGCACGAGCAGTACTTC
CASSLFRTGRHEQYF
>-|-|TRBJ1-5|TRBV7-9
TGTGCCAGCAGCTTAGGGGCGGGGGGTGGCAATCAGCCCCAGCATTTT
CASSLGAGGGNQPQHF
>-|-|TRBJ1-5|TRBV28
TGTGCCAGCAGTCAGCAGGGAAACCATCAGCCCCAGCATTTT
CASSQQGNHQPQHF
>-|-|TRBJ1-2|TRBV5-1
TGCGCCAGCAGCTTGGAGGCAGGGTACTATGGCTACACCTTC
CASSLEAGYYGYTF
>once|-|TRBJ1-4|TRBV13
TGTGCCAGCAGCTTAGGGGCAGGGTGGAAGGAAAAACTGTTTTTT
CASSLGAGWKEKLFF
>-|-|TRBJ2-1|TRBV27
TGTGCCAGCAGTTTACCCCCCTTGAATGAGCAGTTCTTC
CASSLPPLNEQFF
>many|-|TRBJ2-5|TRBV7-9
TGTGCCAGCAGTTCGGCACCAGGCGGGCCTGAGACCCAGTACTTC
CASSSAPGGPETQYF
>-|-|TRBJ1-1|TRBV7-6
TGTGCCAGCAGCCTAGGTTCCCGAGTGAACACTGAAGCTTTCTTT
CASSLGSRVNTEAFF
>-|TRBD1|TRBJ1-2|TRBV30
TGTGCCTTCTCAGGGGGCGGCTATGGCTACACCTTC
CAFSGGGYGYTF
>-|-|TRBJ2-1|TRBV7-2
TGTGCCAGCAGCTTAGGGTATTTGGGGCGGGGAACCTACAATGAGCAGTTCTTC
CASSLGYLGRGTYNEQFF
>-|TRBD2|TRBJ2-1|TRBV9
TGTGCCAGCAGTAGCGGGGGCTCCTACAATGAGCAGTTCTTC
CASSSGGSYNEQFF
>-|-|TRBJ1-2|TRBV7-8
TGTGCCAGCAGCTTAGGGGCGACCCTCTATGGCTACACCTTC
CASSLGATLYGYTF
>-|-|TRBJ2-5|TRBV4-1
TGCGCCAGCAGCCAAGTTTTCGCGGGACTGGCTAGGGAGCAGTACTTC
CASSQVFAGLAREQYF
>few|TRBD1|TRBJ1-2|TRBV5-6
TGTGCCAGCAGCTACGGACAGGGTCTCGATCCCCGTTATGGCTACACCTTC
CASSYGQGLDPRYGYTF
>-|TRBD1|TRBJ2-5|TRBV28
TGTGCCACCCAAAATGGGGGACAGGGCAACCCGGGGACCCAGTACTTC
CATQNGGQGNPGTQYF
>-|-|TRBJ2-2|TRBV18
TGTGCCAGCTCACTCGGGACAGGGGGCCTAGCGGGGGGCCCGAACACCGGGGAGCTGTTTTTT
CASSLGTGGLAGGPNTGELFF
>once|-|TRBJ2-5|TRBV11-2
TGTGCCAGCAGCTGGCGCCAGAGACAGTTACAAGAGACCCAGTACTTC
CASSWRQRQLQETQYF
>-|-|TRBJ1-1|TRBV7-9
TGTGCCAGCAGCTTAGTATTGGGGGGCACTGAAGCTTTCTTT
CASSLVLGGTEAFF
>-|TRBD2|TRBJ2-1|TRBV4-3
TGCGCCAGCAGCCACCGAGCGGGGGCCCCTTACAATGAGCAGTTCTTC
CASSHRAGAPYNEQFF
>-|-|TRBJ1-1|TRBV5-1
TGCGCCAGCAGCCTATTGACAGGTAACGCTGAAGCTTTCTTT
CASSLLTGNAEAFF
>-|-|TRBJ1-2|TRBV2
TGTGCCAGCAGTGAAGCAGGTCTAGGAGGCTACACCTTC
CASSEAGLGGYTF
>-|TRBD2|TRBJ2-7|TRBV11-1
TGTGCCAGCAGCTTAGCTCCTATGACTAGCGGGAGTGTCTACGAGCAGTACTTC
CASSLAPMTSGSVYEQYF
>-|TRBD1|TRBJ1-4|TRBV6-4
TGTGCCAGCAGGATTACAGGGGCCGGGGGAAAACTGTTTTTT
CASRITGAGGKLFF
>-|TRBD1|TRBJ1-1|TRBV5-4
TGTGCCAGCAGGGCGGACAGGCCGATCACTGAAGCTTTCTTT
CASRADRPITEAFF
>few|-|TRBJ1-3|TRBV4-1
TGCGCCAGCAGCCAGGAAGGGACATCGAGTGGAAACACCATATATTTT
CASSQEGTSSGNTIYF
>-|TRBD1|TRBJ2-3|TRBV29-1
TGCAGCGTGGGGGACAGGACTAGCACAGATACGCAGTATTTT
CSVGDRTSTDTQYF
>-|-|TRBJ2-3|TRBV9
TGTGCCAGCAGCGTAGAGAGGGGGCGGGGCTGGGCAGATACGCAGTATTTT
CASSVERGRGWADTQYF
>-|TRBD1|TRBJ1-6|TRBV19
TGTGCCAGTAGTACTACAGGGGGTTCACCCCTCCACTTT
CASSTTGGSPLHF
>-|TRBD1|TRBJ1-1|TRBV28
TGTGCCAGCAGTTCAACCAGGGGGCTGGGTTTGATGAACACTGAAGCTTTCTTT
CASSSTRGLGLMNTEAFF
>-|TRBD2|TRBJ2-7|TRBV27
TGTGCCAGCAGTTTGAGCGGGACCCGCTACGAGCAGTACTTC
CASSLSGTRYEQYF
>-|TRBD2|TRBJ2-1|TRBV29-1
TGCAGCGTTGATGGTAGCGGGAGGGATGGTGGGCAGTTCTTC
CSVDGSGRDGGQFF
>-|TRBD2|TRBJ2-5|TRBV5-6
TGTGCCAGCAGCTCCCGGGGGGGGCGGGAGACCCAGTACTTC
CASSSRGGRETQYF
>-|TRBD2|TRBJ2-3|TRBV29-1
TGCAGCGGGGAGGGCTTCACGGATACGCAGTATTTT
CSGEGFTDTQYF
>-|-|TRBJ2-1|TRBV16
TGTGCCAGCAGCCAATATGGGGCGGGAAGGAATGAGCAGTTCTTC
CASSQYGAGRNEQFF
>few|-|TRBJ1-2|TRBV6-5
TGTGCCAGCAGGGTTACAGGGACGGACTATGGCTACACCTTC
CASRVTGTDYGYTF
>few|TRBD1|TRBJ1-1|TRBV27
TGTGCCAGCCTCTTGACAGGGGCCAACACTGAAGCTTTCTTT
CASLLTGANTEAFF
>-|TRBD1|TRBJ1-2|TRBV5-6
TGTGCCAGCAGCTCGGGACAGGTCTATGGCTACACCTTC
CASSSGQVYGYTF
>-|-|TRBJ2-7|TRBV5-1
TGCGCCAGCAGTTATGAGGCCTCCTACGAGCAGTACTTC
CASSYEASYEQYF
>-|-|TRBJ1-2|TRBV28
TGTGCCAGCAGTTTAATGGGGGCCGGAGCTAACTATGGCTACACCTTC
CASSLMGAGANYGYTF
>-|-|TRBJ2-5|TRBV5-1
TGCGCCAGCAGCTCCGGGACATTCCAAGAGACCCAGTACTTC
CASSSGTFQETQYF
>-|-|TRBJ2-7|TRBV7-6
TGTGCCAGCAGCTCCATCAAAGGAGGGGAGCAGTACTTC
CASSSIKGGEQYF
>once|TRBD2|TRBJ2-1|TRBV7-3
TGTGCCAGCAGCTTAATAGGTGGGGCTAGCGGGAGACTCTATGAGCAGTTCTTC
CASSLIGGASGRLYEQFF